The present T cell receptor beta chain was sequenced within a study of blood T cell repertoires in COVID-19. On the study more broadly: COVID-19 samples from acute and convalescent phases originated in the United States, Italy and Spain. In each case, the material was cDNA or gDNA derived from T cells, B-cell-depleted T cells, or PBMCs.

Per the original data handling: The authors estimated nucleated cell counts from reference gene primer amplification. Here immunoSEQ multiplex PCR was the method, and the copy in TCRdb shows in-frame clones only, minus some. The V and J calls and clone size are taken from that table; D and trimming were inferred from the DNA. This table holds about 250,000 clones, approximately 84% found once. This receptor was identified in a man aged 50 to 59 with acute or convalescent COVID-19. Material: peripheral blood.

CDR3: CASSLAGGLTGELFF. CDR3 in DNA: TGTGCCAGCAGCCTAGCGGGGGGGCTCACCGGGGAGCTGTTTTTT. The chain has TRBV6-5 and TRBJ2-2, with 12 bases lining up with TRBD2. This CDR3 has 15 amino acids. Germline V gene lookup returns CDR1 MNHEY and CDR2 SVGAGI. V gave up 6 bases and J gave up 4 bases; unmatched junction bases: 3.